This T cell receptor beta chain was identified during a study of tumor-infiltrating lymphocytes in primary liver carcinoma. About the study: Staging placed the tumors at T1-T3 N0M0, and they measured about 4 to 10 cm across. Overall study results and limits: Tumor region pairs outstripped tumor-adjacent and tumor-blood pairs in overlap.

Only one count was recorded for this clonotype. What it binds is unknown. It may be a read error: a sequence one base away is much more abundant. The CDR3 is 17 residues long. Trimming shortened V by 2 bases and J by 3 bases, and 19 bases separated the two germline ends. Germline-derived CDR1 and CDR2 are SEHNR and FQNEAQ (reference sequence). Researchers generated TCR beta cDNA from about 0.5 ug of total RNA, relying on a constant-region primer. Three-round nested multiplex PCR performed with slightly modified ARM-PCR produced the TCR beta libraries. TRBV1-TRBV30 forward primers paired with a C-beta reverse primer drove the first two PCR rounds, approximately 11 cycles each. TCRdb recomputed calls from the multiplex PCR reads with MiXCR, one row per CDR3 protein. This sample has 60,000 to 90,000 distinct CDR3 sequences, with approximately 70% found just once. Unsorted bulk tissue, about 17-34 mg of it, served as the source for co-extraction of RNA and DNA. Those sampled were patients whose primary liver carcinoma was treated by surgical resection. Infection with HBV was chronic in patients; they were treatment-naive.

The material sequenced was liver tumor tissue from sampling region 4. Described subset: tumor region T4, right-lateral pole. V usage is TRBV7-9 and J usage is TRBJ1-1, with D perhaps matching TRBD1 (6 bases). This sequence was found in a man aged 40-49 years with primary liver carcinoma and hepatitis B virus infection. The DNA for the CDR3 is TGTGCCAGCAGCTTACGAATGGGCGGGGGCGCGGACACTGAAGCTTTCTTT. It translates to CASSLRMGGGADTEAFF.